One TCR beta chain is described in this entry. The antigen is unknown. The V and J ends lost 3 bases and 7 bases, in that order; junction bases with no gene match: 10. CDR1 is SGHDN and CDR2 is FVKESK in the germline V gene. The CDR3 is 16 amino acids. This specimen comes from a study of OX40 agonist ivuxolimab in advanced cancers. Notes on the study in general: The antigens recognized by the expanded peripheral T cells, that is their antigen specificity, were not determined. Normalized T-cell clonal expansion was also low in a subset of nonresponders. The mean number of expanded clones was higher in CD8+ T cells than in CD4+.

TCRdb's copy holds only in-frame clones and misses some; the assay was immunoSEQ multiplex PCR. The sample yields 83,000 or so clones, approximately 84% seen once. The source was CD4+ or CD8+ T cells sorted from blood, collected in a trial of the OX40 agonist ivuxolimab. The chain couples TRBV14 to TRBJ2-1, with 9 bases matching TRBD1. The receptor comes from an adult with an advanced solid tumor such as melanoma, head and neck, liver or kidney cancer. CDR3 region: CASSHRPGTGRNEQFF. The CDR3 DNA reads TGTGCCAGCAGCCACCGTCCCGGGACAGGGCGGAATGAGCAGTTCTTC.